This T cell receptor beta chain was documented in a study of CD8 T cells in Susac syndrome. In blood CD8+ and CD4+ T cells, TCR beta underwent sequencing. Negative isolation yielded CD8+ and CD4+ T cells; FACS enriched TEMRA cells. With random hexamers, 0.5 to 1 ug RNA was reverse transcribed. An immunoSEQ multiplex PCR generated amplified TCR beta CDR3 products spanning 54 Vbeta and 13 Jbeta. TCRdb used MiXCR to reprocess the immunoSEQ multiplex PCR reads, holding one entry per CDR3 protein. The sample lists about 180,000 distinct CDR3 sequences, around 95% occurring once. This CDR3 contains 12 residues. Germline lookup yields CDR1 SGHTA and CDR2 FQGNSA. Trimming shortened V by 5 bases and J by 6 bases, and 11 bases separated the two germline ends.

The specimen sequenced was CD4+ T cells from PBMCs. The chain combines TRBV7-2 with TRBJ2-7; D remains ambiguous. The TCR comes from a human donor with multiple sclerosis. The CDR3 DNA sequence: TGTGCCAGCAGCCCAAGGTCCGGCGAGCAGTACTTC. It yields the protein CASSPRSGEQYF.